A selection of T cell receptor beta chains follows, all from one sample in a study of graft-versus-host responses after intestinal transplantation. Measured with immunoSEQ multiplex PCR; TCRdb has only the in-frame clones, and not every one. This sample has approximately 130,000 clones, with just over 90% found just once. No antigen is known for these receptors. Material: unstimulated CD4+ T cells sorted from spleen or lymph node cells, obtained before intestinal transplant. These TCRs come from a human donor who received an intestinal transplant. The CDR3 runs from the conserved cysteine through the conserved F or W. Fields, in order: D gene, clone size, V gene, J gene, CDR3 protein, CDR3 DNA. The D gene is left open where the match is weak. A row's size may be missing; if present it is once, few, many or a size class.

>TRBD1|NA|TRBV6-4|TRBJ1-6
CASRETGGVYNSPLHF
TGTGCCAGCAGGGAGACAGGGGGCGTCTATAATTCACCCCTCCACTTT
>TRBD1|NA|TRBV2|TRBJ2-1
CATKTGSYNEQFF
TGTGCCACCAAGACAGGGAGCTACAATGAGCAGTTCTTC
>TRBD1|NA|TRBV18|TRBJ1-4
CASSQGDSHEKLFF
TGTGCCAGCTCACAGGGGGACAGTCACGAAAAACTGTTTTTT
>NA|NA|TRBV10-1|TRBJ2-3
CASSEGSSTDTQYF
TGCGCCAGCAGTGAGGGGTCTAGCACAGATACGCAGTATTTT
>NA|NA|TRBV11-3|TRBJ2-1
CASSLRDEQFF
TGTGCCAGCAGCTTGAGGGATGAGCAGTTCTTC
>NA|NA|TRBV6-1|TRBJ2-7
CASSEGGNRYEQYF
TGTGCCAGCAGTGAGGGGGGCAACCGGTACGAGCAGTACTTC
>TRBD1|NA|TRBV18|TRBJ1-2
CASSPGQGNYGYTF
TGTGCCAGCTCACCAGGACAGGGGAACTATGGCTACACCTTC
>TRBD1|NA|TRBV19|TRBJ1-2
CASSRDRDSYGYTF
TGTGCCAGTAGTCGGGACAGGGATTCCTATGGCTACACCTTC
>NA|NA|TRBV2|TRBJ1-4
CASSEQGREKLFF
TGTGCCAGCAGTGAGCAGGGGCGGGAAAAACTGTTTTTT
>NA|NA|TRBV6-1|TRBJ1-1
CASSDPSSGSVWQNTEAFF
TGTGCCAGCAGTGATCCTTCTTCGGGATCCGTATGGCAGAACACTGAAGCTTTCTTT
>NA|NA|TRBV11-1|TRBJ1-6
CASSASRRGFNSPLHF
TGTGCCAGCAGCGCCTCACGCAGGGGCTTTAATTCACCCCTCCACTTT
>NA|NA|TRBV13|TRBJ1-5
CASSFGRNQPQHF
TGTGCCAGCAGCTTCGGAAGGAATCAGCCCCAGCATTTT
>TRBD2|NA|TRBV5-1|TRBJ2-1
CASTSGGAGGEQFF
TGCGCCTCAACCTCGGGGGGGGCAGGCGGTGAGCAGTTCTTC
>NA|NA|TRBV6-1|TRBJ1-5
CASSGRSGSYSNQPQHF
TGTGCCAGCAGTGGTCGTAGTGGGTCTTATAGCAATCAGCCCCAGCATTTT
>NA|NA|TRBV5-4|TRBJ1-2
CASSPVNGNYGYTF
TGTGCCAGCAGCCCAGTAAACGGGAACTATGGCTACACCTTC
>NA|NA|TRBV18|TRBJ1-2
CASSPFQDISNYGYTF
TGTGCCAGCTCACCATTTCAGGACATCTCTAACTATGGCTACACCTTC
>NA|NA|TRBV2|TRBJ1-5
CASSGVAGGPNQPQHF
TGTGCCAGCAGTGGAGTGGCCGGGGGACCGAATCAGCCCCAGCATTTT
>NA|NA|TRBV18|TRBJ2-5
CASSPQGGETQYF
TGTGCCAGCTCACCACAGGGCGGGGAGACCCAGTACTTC
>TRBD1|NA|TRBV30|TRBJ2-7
CAWSSGGAYSYEQYF
TGTGCCTGGAGTTCAGGGGGCGCTTATTCCTACGAGCAGTACTTC
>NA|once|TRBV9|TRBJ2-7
CASSVGSSGPIYEQYF
TGTGCCAGCAGCGTAGGTTCGTCGGGACCAATATACGAGCAGTACTTC
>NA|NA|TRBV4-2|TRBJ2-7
CASSQVASGSEQYF
TGTGCCAGCAGCCAAGTAGCTAGTGGCTCCGAGCAGTACTTC
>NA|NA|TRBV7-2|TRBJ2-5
CASSLAGGPRTQYF
TGTGCCAGCAGCTTAGCTGGGGGCCCCAGGACCCAGTACTTC
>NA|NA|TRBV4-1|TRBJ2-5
CASSQEGFSQETQYF
TGCGCCAGCAGCCAAGAGGGTTTCAGCCAAGAGACCCAGTACTTC
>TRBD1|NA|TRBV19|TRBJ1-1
CASSLGQGRAFF
TGTGCCAGTAGTCTTGGACAGGGTCGAGCTTTCTTT
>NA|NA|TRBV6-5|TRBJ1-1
CASSAGSGANTEAFF
TGTGCCAGCAGCGCCGGGTCGGGGGCGAACACTGAAGCTTTCTTT
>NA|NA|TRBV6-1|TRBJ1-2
CASTEGNYGYTF
TGTGCCAGCACCGAGGGGAACTATGGCTACACCTTC
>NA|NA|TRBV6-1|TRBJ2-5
CASSGLWETQYF
TGTGCCAGCAGCGGACTCTGGGAGACCCAGTACTTC
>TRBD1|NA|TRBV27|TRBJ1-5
CASRYKSRGRGEDGLQPQHF
TGTGCCAGCAGATATAAGTCCAGGGGGCGCGGAGAGGATGGCCTTCAGCCCCAGCATTTT
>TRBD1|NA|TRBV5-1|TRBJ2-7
CASSPTGTAEEQYF
TGCGCCAGCAGCCCCACCGGGACAGCGGAGGAGCAGTACTTC
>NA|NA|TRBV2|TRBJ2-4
CASSLEGSVAKNIQYF
TGTGCCAGCAGCCTGGAGGGGAGCGTAGCCAAAAACATTCAGTACTTC
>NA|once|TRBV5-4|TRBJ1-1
CASSFQSQAFF
TGTGCCAGCAGCTTTCAAAGTCAAGCTTTCTTT
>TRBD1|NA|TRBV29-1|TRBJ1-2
CSAPGQNYGYTF
TGCAGCGCCCCGGGACAGAACTATGGCTACACCTTC
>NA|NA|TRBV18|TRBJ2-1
CASSPVQTNNEQFF
TGTGCCAGCTCACCAGTACAGACAAACAATGAGCAGTTCTTC
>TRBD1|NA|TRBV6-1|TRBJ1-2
CASLDRGEGYTF
TGTGCCAGCCTTGACAGGGGAGAGGGCTACACCTTC
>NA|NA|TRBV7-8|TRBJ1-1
CASSLVNTEAFF
TGTGCCAGCAGCTTAGTGAACACTGAAGCTTTCTTT
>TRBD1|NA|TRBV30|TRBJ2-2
CAWTEGSGTGIGELFF
TGTGCCTGGACGGAAGGGTCTGGGACAGGGATCGGGGAGCTGTTTTTT
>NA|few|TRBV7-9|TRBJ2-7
CASSLGRSYEQYF
TGTGCCAGCAGCTTAGGGCGATCCTACGAGCAGTACTTC
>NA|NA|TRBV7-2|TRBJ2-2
CASKTTANTGELFF
TGTGCCAGCAAAACAACAGCGAACACCGGGGAGCTGTTTTTT
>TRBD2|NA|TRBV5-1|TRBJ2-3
CASSSTGTSGTDTQYF
TGCGCCAGCAGCTCAACCGGGACTAGCGGCACAGATACGCAGTATTTT
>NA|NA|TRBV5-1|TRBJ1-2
CASSLVVPARKGGPNYGYTF
TGCGCCAGCAGCTTGGTCGTTCCCGCCAGAAAGGGGGGTCCTAACTATGGCTACACCTTC
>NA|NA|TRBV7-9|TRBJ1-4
CASSLGSGKNEKLFF
TGTGCCAGCAGCTTAGGATCTGGCAAGAATGAAAAACTGTTTTTT
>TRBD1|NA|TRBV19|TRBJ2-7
CASSSPGQGTYEQYF
TGTGCCAGTAGTTCCCCGGGACAGGGAACCTACGAGCAGTACTTC
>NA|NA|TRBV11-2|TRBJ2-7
CASSFFGSATYF
TGTGCCAGCAGCTTTTTCGGCAGCGCTACGTACTTC
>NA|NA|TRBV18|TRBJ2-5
CATVTGTQETQYF
TGTGCCACCGTGACCGGGACGCAAGAGACCCAGTACTTC
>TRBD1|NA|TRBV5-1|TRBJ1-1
CASSSSGGVGTEAFF
TGCGCCAGCAGCTCCTCAGGGGGAGTGGGGACTGAAGCTTTCTTT
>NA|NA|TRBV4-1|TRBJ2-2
CASSQDSGSGGELFF
TGCGCCAGCAGCCAAGATTCGGGTAGCGGCGGGGAGCTGTTTTTT
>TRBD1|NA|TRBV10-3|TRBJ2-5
CAISESKGAKETQYF
TGTGCCATCAGTGAGTCGAAGGGGGCCAAAGAGACCCAGTACTTC
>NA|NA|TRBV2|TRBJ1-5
CASSVIRGSSNQPQHF
TGTGCCAGCAGTGTTATTCGGGGATCGAGCAATCAGCCCCAGCATTTT
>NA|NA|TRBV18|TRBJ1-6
CASSPSRVDSPLHF
TGTGCCAGCTCACCATCCAGGGTGGATTCACCCCTCCACTTT
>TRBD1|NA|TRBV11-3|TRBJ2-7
CASSGQGSYEQYF
TGTGCCAGCAGCGGACAGGGTTCCTACGAGCAGTACTTC
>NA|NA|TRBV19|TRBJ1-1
CASTKNTEAFF
TGTGCCAGTACAAAGAACACTGAAGCTTTCTTT
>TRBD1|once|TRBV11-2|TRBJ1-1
CASTPSWGGQRNTEAFF
TGTGCCAGCACTCCTTCGTGGGGGGGACAGAGAAACACTGAAGCTTTCTTT
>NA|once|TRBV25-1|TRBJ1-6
CASRRGSNSPLHF
TGTGCCAGCAGACGGGGTTCTAATTCACCCCTCCACTTT
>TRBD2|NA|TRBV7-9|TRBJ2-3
CASSPGTSGGNTDTQYF
TGTGCCAGCAGCCCCGGGACTAGCGGGGGGAACACAGATACGCAGTATTTT
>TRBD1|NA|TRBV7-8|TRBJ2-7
CASSTGTALLYEQYF
TGTGCCAGCAGCACTGGGACAGCGCTACTCTACGAGCAGTACTTC
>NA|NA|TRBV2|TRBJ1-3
CASSAQGNTIYF
TGTGCCAGCAGTGCACAGGGAAACACCATATATTTT
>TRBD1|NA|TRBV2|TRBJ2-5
CASTTGTGPETQYF
TGTGCCAGCACTACCGGGACAGGGCCAGAGACCCAGTACTTC
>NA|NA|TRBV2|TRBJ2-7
CASSRDGYEQYF
TGTGCCAGCAGTCGGGACGGCTACGAGCAGTACTTC
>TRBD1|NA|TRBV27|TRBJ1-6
CASTRDRDSPLHF
TGTGCCAGCACCCGCGACAGGGATTCACCCCTCCACTTT